Listed below are T cell receptor beta chains from one sample, sequenced in a study of cytomegalovirus exposure and HLA in healthy donors. This table comes from immunoSEQ multiplex PCR, and its TCRdb copy is limited to in-frame clones, with some not included. The top ten clones hold around 7% of a sample with roughly 170,000 clones, roughly 80% of them seen once. Sequencing input: PBMCs. Every receptor here comes from a man aged 30 to 39 in good health and CMV-seropositive. Both conserved end residues are part of each CDR3. The D gene is left open where the match is weak. Clone size, where shown, is once, few, many, or a class for clones that have expanded.

j_call	clone_size	v_call	d_call	cdr3_aa	cdr3_nt
TRBJ2-7	-	TRBV28	TRBD1	CASSQMPDRGAHLYF	TGTGCCAGCAGTCAAATGCCGGACAGGGGGGCGCATCTCTACTTC
TRBJ2-5	-	TRBV7-9	TRBD2	CASSLSAPSGDQETQYF	TGTGCCAGCAGCTTATCTGCTCCTAGCGGGGACCAAGAGACCCAGTACTTC
TRBJ1-4	few	TRBV27	-	CASSQDTEEKLFF	TGTGCCAGCAGTCAGGACACGGAGGAAAAACTGTTTTTT
TRBJ1-1	once	TRBV30	-	CAWSKTTPNTEAFF	TGTGCCTGGAGTAAAACAACCCCGAACACTGAAGCTTTCTTT
TRBJ2-7	once	TRBV23-1	TRBD1	CASRPYNTDRVYEQYF	TGCGCCAGCAGACCGTACAATACGGACAGGGTCTACGAGCAGTACTTC
TRBJ2-7	-	TRBV11-2	TRBD1	CASSYPGTGSYEQYF	TGTGCCAGCAGCTACCCCGGGACAGGCTCCTACGAGCAGTACTTC
TRBJ1-1	once	TRBV18	TRBD1	CASSEETTGRTEAFF	TGTGCCAGCTCCGAAGAGACGACAGGGAGAACTGAAGCTTTCTTT
TRBJ2-4	once	TRBV4-1	TRBD2	CASSQDREGRGIQYF	TGCGCCAGCAGCCAAGATCGGGAGGGTAGAGGCATTCAGTACTTC
TRBJ2-2	once	TRBV4-2	TRBD2	CASSPIQTSGPTGELFF	TGTGCCAGCAGCCCGATCCAGACTAGCGGTCCCACCGGGGAGTTGTTTTTT
TRBJ2-7	once	TRBV6-1	-	CASSDPRTLEQYF	TGTGCCAGCAGTGACCCCCGGACATTAGAGCAGTACTTC
TRBJ2-7	-	TRBV6-1	TRBD1	CASSEAGTAYEQYF	TGTGCCAGCAGTGAAGCGGGGACAGCCTACGAGCAGTACTTC
TRBJ2-3	-	TRBV27	TRBD2	CASSLSIGLAGTRIGQYF	TGTGCCAGCAGTTTATCAATAGGACTAGCGGGAACTAGGATAGGGCAGTATTTT
TRBJ1-5	-	TRBV14	-	CASSLGLNQPQHF	TGTGCCAGCAGCCTCGGACTGAATCAGCCCCAGCATTTT
TRBJ2-5	-	TRBV19	TRBD1	CASSITGGMETQYF	TGTGCCAGTAGTATAACAGGGGGGATGGAGACCCAGTACTTC
TRBJ2-4	-	TRBV6-5	TRBD1	CASSYEGAGTGIQYF	TGTGCCAGCAGTTACGAAGGGGCAGGGACAGGGATTCAGTACTTC